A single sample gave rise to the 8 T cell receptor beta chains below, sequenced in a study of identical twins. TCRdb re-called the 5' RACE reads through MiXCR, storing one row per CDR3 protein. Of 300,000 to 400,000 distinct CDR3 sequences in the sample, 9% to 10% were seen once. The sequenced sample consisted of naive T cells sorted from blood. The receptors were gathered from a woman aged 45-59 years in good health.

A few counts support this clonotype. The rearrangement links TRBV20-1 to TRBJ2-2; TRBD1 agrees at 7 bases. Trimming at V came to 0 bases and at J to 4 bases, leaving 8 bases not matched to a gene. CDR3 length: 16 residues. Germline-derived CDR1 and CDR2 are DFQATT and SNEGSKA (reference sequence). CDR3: CSARDHRGMSTGELFF. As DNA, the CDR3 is TGCAGTGCTAGAGATCACAGGGGTATGAGCACCGGGGAGCTGTTTTTT.

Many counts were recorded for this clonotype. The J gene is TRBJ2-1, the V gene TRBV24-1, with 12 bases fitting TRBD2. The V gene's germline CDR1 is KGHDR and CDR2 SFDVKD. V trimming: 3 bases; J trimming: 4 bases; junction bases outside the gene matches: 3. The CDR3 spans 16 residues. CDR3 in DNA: TGTGCCACCAGTGATCCTGGACTAGCGGGATACAATGAGCAGTTCTTC. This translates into CATSDPGLAGYNEQFF.

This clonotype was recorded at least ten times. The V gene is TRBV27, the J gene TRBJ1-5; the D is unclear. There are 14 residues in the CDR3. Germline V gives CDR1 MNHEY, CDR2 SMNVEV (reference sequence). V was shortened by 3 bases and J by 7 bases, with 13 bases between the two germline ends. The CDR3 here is CASSFLGGEQPQHF. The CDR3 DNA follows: TGTGCCAGCAGTTTTCTCGGCGGGGAGCAGCCCCAGCATTTT.

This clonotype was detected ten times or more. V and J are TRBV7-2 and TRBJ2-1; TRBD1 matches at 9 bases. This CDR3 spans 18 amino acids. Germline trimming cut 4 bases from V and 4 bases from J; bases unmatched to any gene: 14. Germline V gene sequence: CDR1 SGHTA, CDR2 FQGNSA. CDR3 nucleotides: TGTGCCAGCAGCTCGAGCATATCGGGGACAGGGCCTTACAATGAGCAGTTCTTC. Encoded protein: CASSSSISGTGPYNEQFF.

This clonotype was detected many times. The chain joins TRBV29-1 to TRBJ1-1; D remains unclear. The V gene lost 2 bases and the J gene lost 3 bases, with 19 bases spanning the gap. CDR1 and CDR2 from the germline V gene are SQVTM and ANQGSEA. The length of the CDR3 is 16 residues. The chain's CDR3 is CSVESARVGRYTEAFF. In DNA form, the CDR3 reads TGCAGCGTTGAATCGGCCCGGGTCGGTCGGTACACTGAAGCTTTCTTT.

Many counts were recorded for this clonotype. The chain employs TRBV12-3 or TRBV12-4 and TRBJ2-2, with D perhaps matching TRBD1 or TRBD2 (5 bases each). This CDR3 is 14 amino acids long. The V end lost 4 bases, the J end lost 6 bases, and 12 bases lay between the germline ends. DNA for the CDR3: TGTGCCAGCAGTTGGATTGGGGGACCCGGGGAGCTGTTTTTT. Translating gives CASSWIGGPGELFF.

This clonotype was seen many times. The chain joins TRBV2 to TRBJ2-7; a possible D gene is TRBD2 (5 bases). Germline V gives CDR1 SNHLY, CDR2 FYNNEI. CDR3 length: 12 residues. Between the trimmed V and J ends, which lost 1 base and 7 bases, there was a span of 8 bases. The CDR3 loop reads CASSEGSGEQYV. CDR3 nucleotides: TGTGCCAGCAGTGAAGGGTCGGGGGAGCAGTACGTC.

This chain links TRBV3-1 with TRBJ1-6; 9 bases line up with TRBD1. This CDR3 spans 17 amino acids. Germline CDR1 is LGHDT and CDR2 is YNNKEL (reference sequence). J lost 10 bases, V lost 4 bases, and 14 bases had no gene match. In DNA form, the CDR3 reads TGTGCCAGCAGCCGGAATATCGGGACAGGGACTGGATCACCCCTCCACTTT. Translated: CASSRNIGTGTGSPLHF.